These T cell receptor beta chains were read from a single sample in a study of long-term antiretroviral therapy in people with HIV. The data were produced by immunoSEQ multiplex PCR, yet TCRdb's version contains in-frame clones alone and is incomplete. This sample yields 11,000 to 15,000 clones, of which around 82% are seen a single time; around a quarter belongs to the top ten. The starting material was unsorted PBMCs, obtained 3.1 years after starting antiretroviral therapy. The source of these receptors is a middle-aged man with HIV. Each CDR3 is given with its conserved first and last residue. Fields, in order: J gene, D gene, clone size, V gene, CDR3 protein, CDR3 DNA. D genes are given only for firm matches. The listing skips clone size in some rows; elsewhere it reads once, few, many or a size class.

TRBJ1-2 | . | . | TRBV2 | CASSEKNYGYTF | TGTGCCAGCAGTGAAAAAAACTATGGCTACACCTTC
TRBJ1-1 | . | . | TRBV9 | CASSAERVGEAFF | TGTGCCAGCAGCGCGGAAAGGGTGGGAGAAGCTTTCTTT
TRBJ1-1 | . | once | TRBV5-1 | CASSLRGNTEAFF | TGCGCCAGCAGCTTACGGGGGAACACTGAAGCTTTCTTT
TRBJ2-7 | . | . | TRBV13 | CASSLGYEQYF | TGTGCCAGCAGCTTAGGGTACGAGCAGTACTTC
TRBJ2-2 | TRBD2 | . | TRBV10-3 | CAIRTSGGTDSGELFF | TGTGCCATCAGGACTAGCGGGGGAACCGATTCCGGGGAGCTGTTTTTT
TRBJ2-7 | TRBD2 | . | TRBV6-5 | CASSLGTSGGYEQYF | TGTGCCAGCAGCCTCGGGACTAGCGGGGGCTACGAGCAGTACTTC
TRBJ2-2 | . | . | TRBV19 | CASTSWQGYTGELFF | TGTGCCAGTACCTCCTGGCAGGGGTACACCGGGGAGCTGTTTTTT
TRBJ1-6 | . | . | TRBV6-5 | CASSDRINSPLHF | TGTGCCAGCAGTGACAGAATTAATTCACCCCTCCACTTT
TRBJ2-7 | TRBD2 | . | TRBV5-1 | CASSLAPSGDFYEQYF | TGCGCCAGCAGCTTGGCCCCTAGCGGGGATTTTTACGAGCAGTACTTC
TRBJ1-2 | . | . | TRBV4-1 | CASSQEIGQLFYGYTF | TGCGCCAGCAGCCAAGAGATAGGACAGCTCTTCTATGGCTACACCTTC
TRBJ2-7 | . | . | TRBV5-1 | CASSDGHFSYEQYF | TGCGCCAGCAGCGACGGCCATTTCTCCTACGAGCAGTACTTC
TRBJ1-5 | . | . | TRBV28 | CASTSSPQPQHF | TGTGCCAGCACTTCATCCCCACAGCCCCAGCATTTT
TRBJ2-1 | . | . | TRBV27 | CASLGGNEQFF | TGTGCCAGCTTAGGGGGAAATGAGCAGTTCTTC
TRBJ2-3 | . | . | TRBV5-6 | CASSFDLSGADTQYF | TGTGCCAGCAGCTTCGACCTCAGTGGGGCAGATACGCAGTATTTT
TRBJ1-2 | . | . | TRBV9 | CASSLRGGYTF | TGTGCCAGCAGCTTAAGGGGCGGCTACACCTTC
TRBJ1-4 | TRBD1 | . | TRBV28 | CASSFLTGQGSRATNEKLFF | TGTGCCAGCAGTTTTCTTACGGGACAGGGGTCCCGAGCAACTAATGAAAAACTGTTTTTT
TRBJ1-1 | . | . | TRBV27 | CASSNPTLNTEAFF | TGTGCCAGCAGTAATCCGACCCTGAACACTGAAGCTTTCTTT
TRBJ1-6 | . | . | TRBV27 | CASTPLSGTLNSPLHF | TGTGCCAGCACCCCGCTCTCCGGGACACTGAATTCACCCCTCCACTTT
TRBJ1-6 | . | . | TRBV15 | CATTPTKAGVTLHF | TGTGCCACCACCCCGACCAAGGCAGGGGTCACCCTCCACTTT
TRBJ2-7 | TRBD2 | . | TRBV7-2 | CASSRSRGLAGVEQYF | TGTGCCAGCAGCCGATCTAGAGGACTAGCGGGGGTCGAGCAGTACTTC
TRBJ2-1 | . | . | TRBV14 | CASSQRGANEQFF | TGTGCCAGCAGCCAACGGGGGGCGAATGAGCAGTTCTTC
TRBJ2-3 | . | . | TRBV5-1 | CASSLGGVNTDTQYF | TGCGCCAGCAGCTTGGGAGGGGTGAACACAGATACGCAGTATTTT
TRBJ1-2 | . | few | TRBV19 | CASSPNRSSNYGYTF | TGTGCCAGTAGTCCCAACAGGAGTTCTAACTATGGCTACACCTTC
TRBJ2-3 | TRBD2 | . | TRBV4-2 | CASSQGLSGGTDTQYF | TGTGCCAGCAGCCAAGGACTAAGCGGGGGGACAGATACGCAGTATTTT
TRBJ1-5 | . | . | TRBV5-1 | CASSLVGSSNQPQHF | TGCGCCAGCAGCTTGGTGGGGTCCAGCAATCAGCCCCAGCATTTT
TRBJ1-4 | . | . | TRBV4-2 | CASQGGEEEKLFF | TGTGCCAGCCAAGGGGGGGAGGAGGAAAAACTGTTTTTT
TRBJ2-2 | . | . | TRBV10-3 | CAISGTNSDAGELFF | TGTGCCATCAGTGGGACAAACTCCGACGCCGGGGAGCTGTTTTTT
TRBJ1-4 | TRBD1 | . | TRBV30 | CASEQGEGEKLFF | TGTGCCTCCGAACAGGGGGAGGGTGAAAAACTGTTTTTT
TRBJ2-5 | TRBD2 | . | TRBV10-3 | CAISPGLAGAQETQYF | TGTGCCATCAGTCCGGGACTAGCGGGGGCCCAAGAGACCCAGTACTTC
TRBJ2-7 | . | few | TRBV7-2 | CASSFFTTYEQYF | TGTGCCAGCAGCTTTTTTACCACCTACGAGCAGTACTTC
TRBJ1-5 | . | . | TRBV2 | CASSGMTGTTFSNQPQHF | TGTGCCAGCAGTGGTATGACCGGGACAACCTTTAGCAATCAGCCCCAGCATTTT
TRBJ2-7 | . | . | TRBV9 | CASSVAKWSEQYF | TGTGCCAGCAGCGTAGCAAAATGGTCCGAGCAGTACTTC
TRBJ1-5 | . | . | TRBV30 | CAWSADSNQPQHF | TGTGCCTGGAGTGCGGATAGCAATCAGCCCCAGCATTTT